What follows is one T cell receptor (beta chain) and its context. The antigen this receptor binds is unknown. Base qualities are not provided; no much larger clone lies one nucleotide away. The collaborating institutions used their own protocols to collect whole blood in K2EDTA tubes. For TCRbeta analysis, collaborators shipped samples as frozen whole blood, isolated PBMCs, or DNA extracted from either of those sample types. The CDR3 contains 17 residues, cysteine and phenylalanine counted. Only the CDR3 part of the read is kept: 51 bases, read in frame from the first base. The junction shows trimming of 0 bases on V and 4 bases on J, and the gene matches do not reach 4 bases of it. For CDR1 and CDR2, the germline V gene lists SGHDN and FVKESK. The immunoSEQ Assay, a bias-controlled multiplex PCR, was used to amplify TCRbeta CDR3 regions from genomic DNA. In the authors' own workflow: The number of nucleated cells in each sample was estimated by amplification of reference gene primers within the assay. To quantify the absolute abundance of each unique TCRbeta CDR3 rearrangement, sequence reads were collapsed and filtered. Productive Simpson clonality was computed per sample as the square root of Simpson's diversity index over productive rearrangements. This is the immuneACCESS table as TCRdb keeps it, with only in-frame sequences that have V and J called. A part of the clones is gone; compared with another copy, unresolved V genes explain less than half, and the rest is unexplained. V and J calls and clone size are as listed in that table; D and trimming were resolved from the DNA. The sample has fewer than 250,000 clones on record, approximately 91% of them singletons. The top ten clonotypes cover around 2.9% of the sample.

This record comes from a study of blood T cell repertoires in COVID-19 (dated by TCRdb to 2018 to 2020). Describing the broader study: Samples from collaborators originated in the United States, Italy and Spain and spanned both the acute and convalescent phases of COVID-19. The material from the prospective study consisted of cDNA or gDNA derived from T cells, B-cell-depleted T cells, or PBMCs. HLA class I and class II types, where available, came from metadata supplied by the sample provider rather than from assay-based typing. Subjects who had been exposed to COVID-19, were actively infected with it, or had recovered from it provided the deeply sampled blood TCRbeta repertoires that made up the dataset. Samples were obtained from the ongoing ImmuneRACE study (first 160 participants) and from 1,200 or so subjects provided by 6 global collaborators. The repertoires were released in a freely available public database intended as a resource for research on the immune response to SARS-CoV-2. The sample metadata nearly always contained a de-identified subject ID, COVID-19 status, age in years and sex.

Overall results and qualifications from the work: How much clinical and demographic metadata was included differed by source and by participant, and the metadata was provided uncurated.

The receptor was isolated from a woman in her fifties or sixties with acute or convalescent COVID-19. The chain employs TRBV14 and TRBJ2-2; 11 of the junction bases match TRBD2. Sequenced sample: peripheral blood. The DNA reads as follows: TGTGCCAGCAGCCAAGACCGGACTAGCGGGTTCACCGGGGAGCTGTTTTTT. Translated, this is CASSQDRTSGFTGELFF.